One sample yielded the 15 T cell receptor beta chains listed below, sequenced in a study of blood T cell repertoires in COVID-19 (dated by TCRdb to about 2020). The library relied on the immunoSEQ multiplex PCR assay. TCRdb carries this immuneACCESS record with in-frame sequences only. Its versions omit some clonotypes, under half of them owing to an unresolved V gene in the studies checked, with the rest unexplained. The sample includes roughly 96,000 clones, with 80% to 85% observed a single time. The ten largest clones represent roughly 4.1% of the sample. The sample comprised peripheral blood. The receptors originated from a man aged 55 to 70 with acute or convalescent COVID-19.

The rearrangement joins TRBV5-6 to TRBJ2-5; 7 bases agree with TRBD1. After removal of 5 bases from V and 3 bases from J, the junction contained 4 bases not matched to a gene. Germline assignment: CDR1 SGHDT and CDR2 YYEEEE. The CDR3 runs to 13 residues. CDR3 protein: CASRWDREETQYF. CDR3 bases: TGTGCCAGCAGATGGGACAGAGAAGAGACCCAGTACTTC.

A single count supports this clone. The rearrangement joins TRBV10-1 to TRBJ2-2, with 9 bases matching TRBD2. Germline lookup yields CDR1 WNHNN and CDR2 SYGVQD (reference sequence). Losses at the gene ends were 5 bases for V and 5 bases for J; bases not matched to a gene: 6. The CDR3 totals 15 residues. The CDR3 loop reads CASSSGGIDTGELFF. The DNA of the CDR3 is TGCGCCAGCAGTAGCGGGGGGATTGATACCGGGGAGCTGTTTTTT.

This clone was detected a few times. The chain carries TRBV3-1 (or the pseudogene TRBV3-2) and TRBJ1-6; 11 positions match TRBD1. Germline values: CDR1 LGHDT, CDR2 YNNKEL (reference sequence). V was pared by 4 bases and J by 8 bases, with 4 bases of the junction left unmatched. The CDR3 loop spans 15 amino acids. The CDR3 sequence: CASSPRTGGDSPLHF. The CDR3 region has the DNA TGTGCCAGCAGCCCCCGGACAGGGGGCGATTCACCCCTCCACTTT.

J is TRBJ1-1 and V is TRBV7-8; D is ambiguous. The CDR3 is 13 amino acids. CDR1 and CDR2 (germline): SGHVS, FQNEAQ. Trimming removed 2 bases from V and 7 bases from J, with 11 bases in between. The CDR3 region has the DNA TGTGCCAGCAGCTTACGTCGGGTGAGTGAAGCTTTCTTT. Its translation is CASSLRRVSEAFF.

The chain combines TRBV28 with TRBJ2-7; D is possibly TRBD2 (6 bases). CDR1 and CDR2 (germline): MDHEN, SYDVKM. Trimming pared 2 bases from V and 12 bases from J, leaving 26 bases between. This CDR3 has 16 amino acids. Here the CDR3 reads CASSLDGNLLPKEGYV. In DNA form, the CDR3 reads TGTGCCAGCAGTTTAGACGGGAACCTCTTACCTAAGGAGGGGTACGTC.

V gene TRBV9 combines with J gene TRBJ2-5; TRBD2 matches 9 bases. The CDR3 totals 15 residues. In germline, CDR1 is SGDLS, CDR2 YYNGEE. J gave up 3 bases and V 1 base, and 4 bases lay outside the gene matches. CDR3 sequence: CASSVSGGTKETQYF. The CDR3 bases are TGTGCCAGCAGCGTAAGCGGGGGGACGAAAGAGACCCAGTACTTC.

The chain links TRBV11-3 to TRBJ2-5, with D uncertain. V gave up 5 bases and J gave up 5 bases, with 9 bases separating them. Germline loops: CDR1 SGHNT, CDR2 YENEEA. The length of the CDR3 is 12 residues. This CDR3 reads CASSLGRETQYF. Here the CDR3 DNA reads TGTGCCAGCAGCCTAGGGCGGGAGACCCAGTACTTC.

The V gene is TRBV27, the J gene TRBJ1-2; 8 nucleotides agree with TRBD1. The V and J ends lost 5 bases and 8 bases, in that order; junction bases with no gene match: 7. CDR1 and CDR2 (germline): MNHEY, SMNVEV (reference sequence). The length of the CDR3 is 13 residues. CDR3 DNA: TGTGCCAGCAGTCTCAGGGGGCTTGGGGGCTACACCTTC. It codes for CASSLRGLGGYTF.

V and J are TRBV5-4 and TRBJ2-2, with TRBD2 identical over 7 bases. This CDR3 spans 16 amino acids. Germline V gene data show CDR1 as SGHNT and CDR2 as YYREEE (reference sequence). V lost 2 bases and J lost 1; bases outside the gene matches: 5. The CDR3 here is CASSFGLAVNTGELFF. Here the CDR3 DNA reads TGTGCCAGCAGCTTCGGGCTAGCGGTGAACACCGGGGAGCTGTTTTTT.

This clone was observed once. The chain uses TRBV6-2 or TRBV6-3 and TRBJ2-3; 8 positions match TRBD1. This CDR3 region has 14 residues. After removal of 6 bases from V and 3 bases from J, the junction contained 5 bases not matched to a gene. Germline V CDR1 and CDR2: MNHEY, SVGEGT. CDR3 coding DNA: TGTGCCAGCAGCACCGGACAGGGAACAGATACGCAGTATTTT. Its protein product is CASSTGQGTDTQYF.

This clone was counted between two and nine times. The rearrangement joins TRBV6-6 to TRBJ1-4; TRBD1 matches 9 bases. J lost 8 bases, V lost 2 bases, and 6 bases had no gene match. The CDR3 has 15 residues. The germline V gene encodes CDR1 MNHNY and CDR2 SVGAGI (reference sequence). For the CDR3, the DNA is TGTGCCAGCAGTTACGGACAGGGGTTTAGGGAAAAACTGTTTTTT. Protein sequence: CASSYGQGFREKLFF.

This clone was recorded only once. V and J are TRBV9 and TRBJ2-1, with a tentative D call TRBD2 (6 bases). The CDR3 is 15 amino acids. Germline loops: CDR1 SGDLS, CDR2 YYNGEE. V lost 4 bases and J lost 8, with 19 bases in between. The CDR3 DNA is TGTGCCAGCAGCTTGTGGGGGGTTGGTAGCGATGAGCAGTTCTTC. The encoded protein is CASSLWGVGSDEQFF. The full variable domain, rest sourced from reference TRBV9 and TRBJ2-1, is DSGVTQTPKHLITATGQRVTLRCSPRSGDLSVYWYQQSLDQGLQFLIQYYNGEERAKGNILERFSAQQFPDLHSELNLSSLELGDSALYFCASSLWGVGSDEQFFGPGTRLTVL.

The genes are TRBV13 and TRBJ2-3; TRBD1 might be the D (5 bases). The CDR3 runs 14 residues. Germline V CDR1 and CDR2: PRHDT, FYEKMQ (reference sequence). Trimming cost V 4 bases and J 6 bases, with 14 bases left between them. CDR3 nucleotide sequence: TGTGCCAGCAGCTCGGCAGGGCAGGGCGATACGCAGTATTTT. Its translation: CASSSAGQGDTQYF.

CDR3 sequence reads: CASSVLVGVAGDTQYF. DNA of the CDR3: TGTGCCAGCAGCGTACTGGTGGGAGTCGCAGGAGATACGCAGTATTTT. The chain is built from TRBV9 and TRBJ2-3; TRBD2 is a possible D gene (5 bases). Per germline, CDR1 SGDLS and CDR2 YYNGEE. The CDR3 totals 16 residues. V gave up 1 base and J gave up 5 bases, with 17 bases separating them.

This clone occurred a few times. The chain is built from TRBV30 and TRBJ2-1; 7 bases fit TRBD2. The trim removed 5 bases at V and 4 bases at J, leaving 11 bases unmatched. The CDR3 length is 15 residues. From germline, CDR1 is GTSNPN and CDR2 SVGIG (reference sequence). The CDR3 bases are TGTGCCTGGTTCCGTGGGGGGGGAGCGTACAATGAGCAGTTCTTC. Its protein is CAWFRGGGAYNEQFF.